The T cell receptor beta chain under discussion was sequenced for a study of regulatory T cells in long-lasting Graves disease (dated by TCRdb to the early 2020s). For context, the study as a whole: In the newly diagnosed Graves' disease group, patients had been taking antithyroid drugs for less than 3 months. Persistent Graves' disease patients were compared with newly diagnosed Graves' disease patients by peripheral blood TCR sequencing and RNA sequencing. The study was registered as a clinical trial and conducted in China. A total of approximately 35 samples were covered by TCR sequencing, comprising some 13 persistent and around 20 newly diagnosed Graves' disease patients.

Study-wide conclusions, independent of this receptor: Persistent patients shared more public clonotypes among themselves (around 3,000) than newly diagnosed patients did (over 950). Preferential use of TRBV28, TRBJ1-2 and TRBJ2-5 was observed in persistent disease, whereas TRBV20-1 and TRBJ2-1 were favored in newly diagnosed disease. The study examined only peripheral blood because the primary lesion, thyroid tissue, could not be accessed. Only the TCR beta chain was sequenced and analyzed. The authors acknowledged the small sample size as a limitation that may reduce accuracy. Compared with newly diagnosed patients, persistent Graves' disease patients had lower TCR Shannon entropy and fewer highly expanded clones, which suggests clonal expansion.

Library creation used multiplex PCR. Data came from an Illumina HiSeq 4000. To build TCR beta libraries, CDR3 regions were amplified by Arm-PCR using iRepertoire HTBI primers. Before sequencing, the PCR products went through gel purification. Under the source paper's analysis protocol: Gene usage analysis of CDR3 amino acid clonotypes used the approximately 62 TRBV and around 14 TRBJ segments found across samples. COPE and FqMerger were used to merge filtered high-quality paired reads into contigs. Contigs were aligned with BLAST to IMGT TRBV, TRBD and TRBJ reference genes, and CDR3 was defined per IMGT. Highly expanded clones were defined as clonotypes with a frequency above 0.1%. Shannon entropy served as the measure of repertoire diversity, while the Gini coefficient captured V-J evenness. A clonotype found in more than one individual was treated as public. TCRdb ran its own pipeline on the public reads, namely fastp trimming at Q25 and MiXCR clone calling, and kept in-frame beta chains. Each entry merges the rows of one CDR3 protein and shows their most common DNA and genes. In this record, the V and J calls reflect TCRdb's handling and not the investigators' own analysis. The table for this sample lists about 520,000 distinct CDR3 sequences; approximately 12% of them were counted only once. The ten most abundant clones make up 8.9% of the sample.

In this sample, this clonotype turned up many times. Its antigen remains unidentified. The sample holds no much larger clone one base away, and base qualities are not on file. The meaning of the sample's time point label: newly diagnosed GD, antithyroid drugs for less than 3 months. For both TCR sequencing and RNA sequencing, RNA was extracted from PBMCs in TRIzol. The diagnosis of Graves' disease followed American Thyroid Association guidelines. The patients came from an endocrinology department in Xi'an, China. Each patient gave about 9.1 milliliters of peripheral blood, collected in an EDTA anticoagulant tube. PBMCs were isolated by Ficoll Paque Plus density gradient separation without further T cell sorting. RNA quality was checked with an Agilent 2100 Bioanalyzer and agarose gel, and concentration with a NanoDrop 2000. Compared with germline, V lacks 2 bases and J lacks 5 bases; bases without a gene match: 8. Measured from the cysteine to the phenylalanine, the CDR3 is 16 residues long. Only the CDR3 portion is preserved as DNA: 48 bases, with reading frame beginning at the first base.

Separately, the same data were catalogued under a study of T cells in Graves' hyperthyroidism and ophthalmopathy. As the second publication notes: Stable Graves' hyperthyroidism was defined as the absence of progression to ophthalmopathy over 18 months of follow-up. Hyperthyroidism patients were newly diagnosed, with disease duration under 2 months, and aged 18 to 65 years. The study excluded patients with uncontrolled infections, other autoimmune diseases, pregnancy or lactation. Diagnoses were established on the basis of clinical symptoms, serum thyroxine and TRAb, thyroid ultrasound, and orbital computed tomography. The TCR CDR3 was subjected to a first round of RT-PCR using the HTBI primer set and the Qiagen OneStep RT-PCR kit. Most expanded thyroid clonotypes (frequency above 0.001) were also found in blood, which suggests that blood repertoires may mirror thyroid immune responses. In cross-validation, a model built on a 13 V-J signature told ophthalmopathy apart from stable hyperthyroidism with approximately 90% sensitivity and roughly 81% specificity, and in testing the same model reached 80%/75%. In validation, the model predicted progression to ophthalmopathy a median of roughly six months before onset, with about 67% sensitivity and 72.22% specificity. To identify TCR V-J signatures that set the groups apart, the researchers used a discovery cohort of 90 to 100 patients, made up of 43 with Graves' ophthalmopathy and some 58 with stable Graves' hyperthyroidism. Prospective prediction of ophthalmopathy was tested in an independent validation cohort consisting of roughly 19 hyperthyroidism patients and some 16 patients who later progressed to ophthalmopathy. The 85 to 100 discovery patients were randomly split 7:3 into training and test sets. In six Graves' hyperthyroidism patients, the study also compared T-cell repertoires from thyroid tissue with T-cell repertoires from blood. After blood sampling, hyperthyroidism patients were treated with methimazole at a starting dose of 30 mg daily, and ophthalmopathy patients were treated with high-dose intravenous methylprednisolone. A second multiplex PCR round built the libraries, followed by size selection and purification. Sequencing of the libraries was done on an Illumina HiSeq2000 using paired-end 100 bp reads. SOAPnuke was used to process the raw data, removing reads that contained adapters or uncalled bases, had a mean Phred below 15, or lacked an exact match to the constant primer or identifier. High-quality paired reads were merged using COPE v1.2.5, and each unique nucleotide sequence was defined as a clonotype. MiTCR v1.1 was used to align the clonotypes against IMGT TRBV, TRBD and TRBJ reference segments. The analysis was restricted to V-J combinations with a frequency above 0.0001, which together covered 99% to 99.2% of the repertoires. The TCS score was defined as the ratio of F50 (clonal expansion) to E x V (chaos), calculated using BLOSUM62-based TCRdist between CDR3 peptides within each V-J. Welch's t-statistics and random forest reduced fewer than 600 V-J features to 13, which were used in a naive Bayes classifier (R e1071). Sample size was not statistically predetermined, and investigators were not blinded to group allocation. According to the paper, TCR Vbeta CDR3 sequencing was carried out on over 130 peripheral blood samples, which came from approximately 41 ophthalmopathy, approximately 72 hyperthyroidism and roughly 17 progressor patients.

The chain joins TRBV12-3 or TRBV12-4 to TRBJ2-1, with 8 bases aligning to TRBD2. This clonotype was sampled from a young woman with Graves disease. Donor details come from another sample of the same person, matched by shared clones. The specimen was peripheral blood mononuclear cells (PBMCs), collected at new diagnosis, from a patient treated with antithyroid drugs. The CDR3 is CASSLRVGRAHNEQFF. Here is the DNA: TGTGCCAGCAGTTTACGGGTCGGGAGGGCCCACAATGAGCAGTTCTTC.